These 21 T cell receptor beta chains were all obtained from the same sample, sequenced in a study of blood T cells in healthy people across ages. Alongside a J-beta primer mix, a sample-barcoded 5' primer served in a second PCR lasting roughly 7 to 12 cycles. TCRdb redid the calling of the 5' RACE reads with MiXCR, one entry per CDR3 protein. In the table there are some 760,000 distinct CDR3 sequences, around 25% of which are singletons. These sequences were also reported in another study, on T cells of mothers and their children.

Sequencing was carried out using blood. The receptors shown here come from a boy between 10 and 17 years old in good health.

This chain links TRBV6-1 with TRBJ1-5, with 12 nucleotides matching TRBD1. The CDR3 sequence is 17 residues long. The germline V gene has CDR1 MNHNS and CDR2 SASEGT. V lost 6 bases and J lost 6; bases outside the gene matches: 12. CDR3 residues: CASSPQWGTGGFQPQHF. The CDR3 nucleotides read TGTGCCAGCAGCCCCCAATGGGGGACAGGGGGCTTTCAGCCCCAGCATTTT.

This clonotype was detected only a few times. The chain couples TRBV9 to TRBJ2-3; the match to TRBD2 covers 14 bases. V dropped 3 bases and J dropped 2; count of bases not matched to a gene: 5. The CDR3 contains 17 residues. Germline V CDR1 and CDR2: SGDLS, YYNGEE. CDR3 region: CASSAGTSGSNTDTQYF. The DNA for the CDR3 is TGTGCCAGCAGCGCCGGGACTAGCGGGAGTAACACAGATACGCAGTATTTT.

The CDR3 reads CATSRDRNGVGQTFF. Written as DNA, the CDR3 is TGTGCCACCAGCAGAGATCGGAATGGGGTCGGTCAAACTTTCTTT. The chain recombines TRBV15 with TRBJ1-1, with no clear D. This CDR3 comprises 15 residues. The ends were cut back, 0 bases at V and 12 bases at J, with 20 bases in the middle. Germline V gene sequence: CDR1 LNHNV, CDR2 YYDKDF (reference sequence).

This chain uses TRBV3-1 with TRBJ2-1, with 7 bases fitting TRBD2. The CDR3 is made up of 20 amino acids. After removal of 0 bases from V and 8 bases from J, the junction contained 22 bases not matched to a gene. Per the germline V gene, CDR1 is LGHDT and CDR2 is YNNKEL (reference sequence). DNA of the CDR3: TGTGCCAGCAGCCAAGATAAAGATCTTTGGGGGGAGGGCTATCTTGATGAGCAGTTCTTC. It encodes CASSQDKDLWGEGYLDEQFF.

The V and J genes are TRBV6-2 or TRBV6-3 and TRBJ1-1, with D tentatively TRBD1 (6 bases). The V end was cut by 4 bases, the J end by 7 bases, with 13 bases between. This CDR3 is built from 13 residues. The germline CDR1 and CDR2 sequences are MNHEY and SVGEGT. DNA of the CDR3: TGTGCCAGCAGTTCGAACCGGGACATTGAAGCTTTCTTT. This translates into CASSSNRDIEAFF.

Only a few counts were recorded for this clonotype. This chain links TRBV7-9 with TRBJ2-4; TRBD1 matches at 8 bases. In germline, CDR1 is SEHNR, CDR2 FQNEAQ (reference sequence). The CDR3 runs to 15 residues. The ends lost 4 bases at V and 7 bases at J; junction bases unmatched: 9. The CDR3 loop reads CASSSTGATSNIQYF. The CDR3 bases are TGTGCCAGCAGCTCGACAGGGGCCACTAGCAACATTCAGTACTTC. The full variable domain, its missing parts supplied by reference TRBV7-9 and TRBJ2-4, is DTGVSQNPRHKITKRGQNVTFRCDPISEHNRLYWYRQTLGQGPEFLTYFQNEAQLEKSRLLSDRFSAERPKGSFSTLEIQRTEQGDSAMYLCASSSTGATSNIQYFGAGTRLSVL.

This clonotype was observed a few times. The rearrangement uses TRBV7-9 and TRBJ2-5; no clear D gene. The assigned J gene may be wrong: the sequence end matches TRBJ2-7 better. Germline V lookup: CDR1 SEHNR, CDR2 FQNEAQ (reference sequence). The CDR3 is 14 amino acids. The CDR3 sequence: CASSSGSTSYEQYF. The CDR3 bases are TGTGCCAGCAGCTCCGGCTCCACTTCCTACGAGCAGTACTTC.

This clonotype was picked up a small number of times. The chain is built from TRBV10-3 and TRBJ1-1; no definite D call. CDR3 length: 13 residues. Germline V gene lookup returns CDR1 ENHRY and CDR2 SYGVKD. Trimming stripped 0 bases from V and 5 bases from J, with 7 bases between. The CDR3 bases are TGTGCCATCAGTGAGTCGATGGCAACTGAAGCTTTCTTT. This translates into CAISESMATEAFF.

This clonotype showed up just a few times. V gene TRBV2 combines with J gene TRBJ2-5; D is perhaps TRBD1 or TRBD2 (5 bases each). The DNA end is more similar to TRBJ2-7, so the J call may be wrong. Germline loops: CDR1 SNHLY, CDR2 FYNNEI. The CDR3 loop spans 13 amino acids. The DNA for the CDR3 is TGTGCCAGCAGCGGGGACCTCCACTACGAGCAGTACTTC. Translated: CASSGDLHYEQYF.

This clonotype was picked up a small number of times. The chain links TRBV29-1 to TRBJ2-6; D gene uncertain. Germline CDR1 SQVTM, CDR2 ANQGSEA. Trimming cost V 6 bases and J 0 bases, with 6 bases left between them. CDR3 size: 13 residues. The CDR3 loop reads CSVHSSGANVLTF. CDR3 DNA sequence: TGCAGCGTCCACAGCTCTGGGGCCAACGTCCTGACTTTC.

The chain combines TRBV11-2 with TRBJ2-3, with 14 bases that match TRBD2. After removal of 5 bases from V and 5 bases from J, the junction contained 15 bases not matched to a gene. CDR1 and CDR2 (germline): SGHAT, FQNNGV. CDR3 size: 19 residues. The CDR3 sequence is CASSGHGRLAGGRGDTQYF. In DNA, the CDR3 is TGTGCCAGCAGCGGACACGGAAGACTAGCGGGAGGGCGTGGAGATACGCAGTATTTT.

The V gene is TRBV29-1, the J gene TRBJ2-2; no reliable D call. The germline V gene encodes CDR1 SQVTM and CDR2 ANQGSEA. V lost 6 bases to trimming and J lost 3 bases, with 2 bases between them. The CDR3 sequence is 10 residues long. The CDR3 region has the DNA TGCAGCGTATACACCGGGGAGCTGTTTTTT. Its translation: CSVYTGELFF.

The genes are TRBV21-1 and TRBJ2-7; the tabulated D call, TRBD2, remains unverified against the DNA. TRBV21-1 constitutes a pseudogene. The CDR3 runs 15 residues. In DNA form, the CDR3 reads TGTGCCAGCAGCAAATATAGGGGAGAGCACTACGAGCAGTACTTC. Translation gives CASSKYRGEHYEQYF.

V gene TRBV3-1 combines with J gene TRBJ2-1; possibly TRBD2 for D (5 bases). The J call is in doubt because the DNA end fits TRBJ2-5 better. The CDR3 totals 13 residues. Germline V gives CDR1 LGHDT, CDR2 YNNKEL (reference sequence). The CDR3 DNA follows: TGTGCCAGCAGCCGGAGGTACCAAGAGACCCAGTACTTC. Translated, it gives CASSRRYQETQYF.

Only a few counts were recorded for this clonotype. The V gene is TRBV20-1, the J gene TRBJ1-1; a weak D match, TRBD1 (6 bases). V shed 4 bases and J shed 1 base, with 10 bases lying between them. The CDR3 sequence is 13 residues long. Germline CDR1 and CDR2: DFQATT and SNEGSKA (reference sequence). The CDR3 spells CSAKPDRNTEAFF. DNA for the CDR3: TGCAGTGCTAAACCGGACAGGAACACTGAAGCTTTCTTT.

The CDR3 bases are TGTGCCAGCGGTAACAGGGGGGCTTACGGCTACACCTTC. This translates into CASGNRGAYGYTF. The chain combines TRBV6-2 or TRBV6-3 with TRBJ1-2; 8 nucleotides line up with TRBD1. The CDR3 is made up of 13 amino acids. V shed 8 bases, J shed 8 bases, and the junction held 10 bases outside the gene matches. Looked up from germline, CDR1 is MNHEY and CDR2 is SVGEGT.

The chain is built from TRBV27 and TRBJ2-7, with D uncertain. CDR3 length equals 11 residues. Germline CDR1 is MNHEY and CDR2 is SMNVEV (reference sequence). V was cut by 5 bases and J by 4 bases, with 6 bases left in between. The CDR3 here is CASSIIYEQYF. CDR3 in DNA: TGTGCCAGCAGTATCATATACGAGCAGTACTTC.

This chain joins TRBV5-5 and TRBJ2-5; TRBD2 is a possible D gene (5 bases). The germline gives CDR1 SGHKS, CDR2 YYEKEE (reference sequence). CDR3 size: 14 residues. V was cut by 5 bases and J by 4 bases, with 15 bases left in between. DNA of the CDR3: TGTGCCAGCAGACTGGACGGGGTCAGAGAGACCCAGTACTTC. Protein sequence: CASRLDGVRETQYF.

The chain recombines TRBV12-3 or TRBV12-4 with TRBJ1-2; no clear D. Trimming stripped 3 bases from V and 6 bases from J, with 11 bases between. There are 13 residues in the CDR3. The chain's CDR3 is CASSFGRINGYTF. For the CDR3, the DNA is TGTGCCAGCAGTTTCGGCAGAATAAATGGCTACACCTTC.

J is TRBJ2-7 and V is TRBV29-1; TRBD1 or TRBD2 may be the D gene (5 bases each). Trimming cost V 4 bases and J 0 bases, with 10 bases left between them. This CDR3 region has 13 residues. Germline values: CDR1 SQVTM, CDR2 ANQGSEA. In DNA, the CDR3 is TGCAGCGTTGCCAGGGAGAGCTCCTACGAGCAGTACTTC. This translates into CSVARESSYEQYF.

V gene TRBV19 combines with J gene TRBJ2-7, with D maybe TRBD1 (6 bases). Germline CDR1 and CDR2: LNHDA and SQIVND (reference sequence). This CDR3 region has 16 residues. V was cut by 2 bases and J by 0 bases, with 14 bases left in between. The CDR3, as DNA: TGTGCCAGTAGTATAAGCCGGGACACCAACTCCTACGAGCAGTACTTC. Amino acid sequence: CASSISRDTNSYEQYF.